Listed here are 23 T cell receptor beta chains from one sample, sequenced in a study of blood T cell repertoires in COVID-19. Sequencing was performed with immunoSEQ multiplex PCR; in TCRdb, only in-frame clones are kept and a portion is missing. The sample holds fewer than 200,000 clones, around 81% seen once. The source material was peripheral blood. These receptor sequences come from a woman at least 80 years old with COVID-19, enrolled during active disease.

CDR3 coding DNA: TGTGCCGCCGTTGGTTCAGACACTGAAGCTTTCTTT. Translating gives CAAVGSDTEAFF. V is TRBV6-6 and J is TRBJ1-1; D remains unclear. This CDR3 has 12 residues. Germline loops: CDR1 MNHNY, CDR2 SVGAGI (reference sequence). V lost 11 bases, J lost 3 bases, and 13 bases lay in between.

The V and J genes are TRBV19 and TRBJ1-4; TRBD1 matches 8 bases. Germline assignment: CDR1 LNHDA and CDR2 SQIVND (reference sequence). The CDR3 spans 17 residues. Trimming cost V 5 bases and J 2 bases; bases outside gene matches: 10. CDR3 protein: CASSPLDREHTNEKLFF. In DNA, the CDR3 is TGTGCCAGTAGTCCCCTGGACAGGGAGCACACTAATGAAAAACTGTTTTTT.

The chain is built from TRBV5-1 and TRBJ2-3; 11 bases match TRBD1. This CDR3 spans 15 amino acids. J gave up 5 bases and V 0 bases, and 2 bases lay outside the gene matches. Germline V gene sequence: CDR1 SGHRS, CDR2 YFSETQ. This CDR3 is CASSLGTGGRDTQYF. The CDR3 DNA follows: TGCGCCAGCAGCTTGGGGACAGGGGGCAGAGATACGCAGTATTTT.

The chain recombines TRBV5-1 with TRBJ1-6, with 8 bases lining up with TRBD1. The CDR3 runs to 15 residues. Germline-derived CDR1 and CDR2 are SGHRS and YFSETQ. J gave up 3 bases and V 4 bases, and 3 bases lay outside the gene matches. CDR3 residues: CASSAGQDYNSPLHF. As DNA, the CDR3 is TGCGCCAGCAGCGCGGGACAGGACTATAATTCACCCCTCCACTTT.

The sample holds one count of this clone. The rearrangement joins TRBV14 to TRBJ1-2, with 8 bases identical to TRBD1. V was clipped by 0 bases and J by 5 bases; unmatched bases: 5. This CDR3 region has 15 residues. The V gene's germline CDR1 is SGHDN and CDR2 FVKESK. The CDR3 DNA follows: TGTGCCAGCAGCCAAGATAGCCAGGGGGCGTATGGCTACACCTTC. Residues: CASSQDSQGAYGYTF.

V gene TRBV6-2 or TRBV6-3 combines with J gene TRBJ2-3; 7 nucleotides agree with TRBD2. The CDR3 loop spans 17 amino acids. Trimming took 0 bases from V and 0 from J; bases not matched to a gene: 6. The germline CDR1 and CDR2 sequences are MNHEY and SVGEGT. This CDR3 is CASSYSTSGASTDTQYF. The CDR3 DNA sequence: TGTGCCAGCAGTTACTCGACAAGCGGGGCTAGCACAGATACGCAGTATTTT.

The rearrangement joins TRBV6-5 to TRBJ2-1; TRBD2 might be the D (6 bases). The CDR3 spans 13 residues. CDR1 and CDR2 from the germline V gene are MNHEY and SVGAGI. V was clipped by 8 bases and J by 7 bases, with 15 bases between them. The CDR3: CASSDYAGNEQFF. CDR3 sequence (DNA): TGTGCCAGCTCGGACTACGCGGGAAATGAGCAGTTCTTC.

V usage is TRBV6-2 or TRBV6-3 and J usage is TRBJ1-2, with unresolved D. This CDR3 has 13 residues. V was trimmed by 6 bases and J by 5 bases, leaving 13 bases between them. Germline V CDR1 and CDR2: MNHEY, SVGEGT. In DNA, the CDR3 is TGTGCCAGCAGCGCCTTTATCCGGTATGGCTACACCTTC. It codes for CASSAFIRYGYTF.

The chain employs TRBV2 and TRBJ1-1; TRBD1 matches 8 bases. Trimming cost V 6 bases and J 0 bases; bases outside gene matches: 6. The V gene's germline CDR1 is SNHLY and CDR2 FYNNEI. The CDR3 contains 15 residues. Written as DNA, the CDR3 is TGTGCCAGCAGCCTAGGACAGGGACTGAACACTGAAGCTTTCTTT. Protein product: CASSLGQGLNTEAFF.

The chain links TRBV18 to TRBJ2-1, with a possible D match to TRBD1 (5 bases). Trimming took off 3 bases at V and 1 base at J, with 7 bases between the two ends. The CDR3 runs to 14 residues. CDR1 KGHSH and CDR2 LQKENI come from the germline V gene. The CDR3 is CASSPQGSYNEQFF. CDR3 nucleotide sequence: TGTGCCAGCTCACCGCAGGGTTCCTACAATGAGCAGTTCTTC.

The chain uses TRBV28 and TRBJ2-1; TRBD1 matches at 8 bases. CDR1 and CDR2 (germline): MDHEN, SYDVKM. This CDR3 is built from 16 residues. With V trimmed by 3 bases and J by 2 bases, 6 bases remained unmatched. The CDR3 DNA is TGTGCCAGCAGTTTTATAGGACAGGGTACCTACAATGAGCAGTTCTTC. Amino acid sequence: CASSFIGQGTYNEQFF. The full variable domain, with the rest looked up from reference TRBV28 and TRBJ2-1, is DVKVTQSSRYLVKRTGEKVFLECVQDMDHENMFWYRQDPGLGLRLIYFSYDVKMKEKGDIPEGYSVSREKKERFSLILESASTNQTSMYLCASSFIGQGTYNEQFFGPGTRLTVL.

The V and J genes are TRBV5-6 and TRBJ1-5, with TRBD1 matching 10 bases. V lost 0 bases, J lost 3 bases, and 6 bases stayed unmatched. The CDR3 length is 17 residues. From germline, CDR1 is SGHDT and CDR2 YYEEEE. The CDR3 here is CASSLAGQGVYNQPQHF. The DNA of the CDR3 is TGTGCCAGCAGCTTGGCCGGACAGGGGGTGTACAATCAGCCCCAGCATTTT.

The V gene is TRBV5-8, the J gene TRBJ2-7; 7 nucleotides line up with TRBD2. The V gene end was trimmed by 0 bases and the J gene end by 2 bases; junction bases not matched to a gene: 2. The CDR3 is made up of 14 amino acids. The germline V gene has CDR1 SGHTS and CDR2 YDEGEE. CDR3 residues: CASSLVAGAYEQYF. The CDR3 DNA sequence: TGTGCCAGCAGCTTGGTGGCGGGGGCCTACGAGCAGTACTTC. Using reference TRBV5-8 and TRBJ2-7 for the parts outside the CDR3, the full variable domain is EAGVTQSPTHLIKTRGQQATLRCSPISGHTSVYWYQQALGLGLQFLLWYDEGEERNRGNFPPRFSGRQFPNYSSELNVNALELEDSALYLCASSLVAGAYEQYFGPGTRLTVT.

This clone was seen only a few times. J is TRBJ2-2 and V is TRBV2; D is possibly TRBD1 (6 bases). The CDR3 contains 15 residues. With 3 bases removed from V and 0 bases from J, the gap between germline ends came to 8 bases. The germline CDR1 and CDR2 sequences are SNHLY and FYNNEI. DNA for the CDR3: TGTGCCAGCAGTGACGCAGGGGCGAACACCGGGGAGCTGTTTTTT. It specifies CASSDAGANTGELFF.

The chain has TRBV28 and TRBJ1-2; D perhaps matches TRBD1 (5 bases). Germline lookup yields CDR1 MDHEN and CDR2 SYDVKM. This CDR3 has 16 amino acids. Trimming removed 2 bases from V and 4 bases from J, with 17 bases in between. CDR3 in amino acids: CASSLQTNRQSYGYTF. The CDR3 DNA sequence: TGTGCCAGCAGTTTACAGACAAACAGACAGTCCTATGGCTACACCTTC.

The chain uses TRBV29-1 and TRBJ2-5; TRBD1 agrees at 11 bases. CDR1 and CDR2 from the germline V gene are SQVTM and ANQGSEA. The length of the CDR3 is 13 residues. With V trimmed by 4 bases and J by 7 bases, 5 bases remained unmatched. The CDR3: CSVAGQGAGTQYF. The CDR3 bases are TGCAGCGTTGCAGGACAGGGGGCGGGGACCCAGTACTTC.

The chain recombines TRBV6-5 with TRBJ1-1, with no clear D. Germline V gene lookup returns CDR1 MNHEY and CDR2 SVGAGI. V dropped 0 bases and J dropped 11 bases, with 16 bases sitting between them. The length of the CDR3 is 14 residues. The CDR3 here is CASSYSWASQQAFF. The CDR3 DNA sequence: TGTGCCAGCAGTTACTCCTGGGCGTCTCAGCAGGCTTTCTTT.

This clone has more than one count but fewer than ten. The rearrangement joins TRBV7-8 to TRBJ1-6; D unresolved. In germline, CDR1 is SGHVS, CDR2 FQNEAQ. V shed 5 bases and J shed 5 bases, with 16 bases lying between them. The CDR3 is made up of 16 amino acids. CDR3 amino acids: CASSPFLGGNNSPLHF. DNA for the CDR3: TGTGCCAGCAGCCCCTTTTTGGGAGGGAATAATTCACCCCTCCACTTT. Together with reference TRBV7-8 and TRBJ1-6, the CDR3 gives the full variable domain: GAGVSQSPRYKVAKRGQDVALRCDPISGHVSLFWYQQALGQGPEFLTYFQNEAQLDKSGLPSDRFFAERPEGSVSTLKIQRTQQEDSAVYLCASSPFLGGNNSPLHFGNGTRLTVT.

This chain joins TRBV5-8 and TRBJ1-2, with unresolved D. The CDR3 runs 16 residues. Trimming left V 2 bases short and J 7 bases short, with 21 bases between. CDR1 SGHTS and CDR2 YDEGEE come from the germline V gene. This chain's CDR3 is CASSLYSSSGLLGYTF. The CDR3, as DNA: TGTGCCAGCAGCTTATATAGTAGTTCCGGACTACTTGGCTACACCTTC.

The chain recombines TRBV6-5 with TRBJ1-5, with 7 bases fitting TRBD1. Unmatched junction bases numbered 10, after V lost 6 bases and J lost 5 bases. CDR3 length equals 15 residues. Germline CDR1 is MNHEY and CDR2 is SVGAGI. CDR3 bases: TGTGCCAGCAGCTCGGACAGGAGGTCTCATCAGCCCCAGCATTTT. Protein: CASSSDRRSHQPQHF.

The V gene is TRBV4-1, the J gene TRBJ2-7; D remains ambiguous. The V end was cut by 0 bases, the J end by 3 bases, with 3 bases between. This CDR3 is built from 12 residues. From germline, CDR1 is MGHRA and CDR2 YSYEKL. The CDR3 nucleotides read TGCGCCAGCAGCCAAGACGGCTACGAGCAGTACTTC. It specifies CASSQDGYEQYF.

The chain employs TRBV7-2 and TRBJ1-2; 8 bases are a match to TRBD1. Germline V gives CDR1 SGHTA, CDR2 FQGNSA. The length of the CDR3 is 15 residues. Trimming at V came to 1 base and at J to 7 bases, leaving 8 bases not matched to a gene. CDR3 sequence: CASSLEGRQGSGYTF. CDR3 nucleotides: TGTGCCAGCAGCTTAGAGGGGCGACAGGGGTCTGGCTACACCTTC.

The chain combines TRBV5-4 with TRBJ1-1; TRBD1 aligns across 7 bases. Germline-derived CDR1 and CDR2 are SGHNT and YYREEE (reference sequence). V shed 3 bases and J 0 bases; nucleotides not matched to a gene: 5. The CDR3 consists of 15 residues. CDR3 in DNA: TGTGCCAGCAGCTCCGCGGGACAGTTGAACACTGAAGCTTTCTTT. This gives the protein CASSSAGQLNTEAFF.